The 7 T cell receptor beta chains in this list originate from one sample, sequenced in a study of blood T cell repertoires in COVID-19. Here immunoSEQ multiplex PCR was the method, and the copy in TCRdb shows in-frame clones only, minus some. Of approximately 190,000 clones listed, roughly 82% are singletons. The sequencing sample was made of peripheral blood. The receptors were gathered from a woman aged 55-69 years with COVID-19, enrolled during active disease.

On this clone: The identical CDR3 is also encoded by other nucleotide sequences in the sample. V and J are TRBV5-1 and TRBJ1-4, with a weak D call TRBD1 (5 bases). Germline V gene sequence: CDR1 SGHRS, CDR2 YFSETQ. Trimming stripped 5 bases from V and 5 bases from J, with 19 bases between. The CDR3 loop spans 16 amino acids. The CDR3 is CASSLAAGTGNEKLFF. CDR3 sequence (DNA): TGCGCCAGCAGTTTAGCGGCGGGGACTGGAAATGAAAAACTGTTTTTT.

This chain connects TRBV19 to TRBJ1-2; D gene ambiguous. Trimming took off 5 bases at V and 4 bases at J, with 11 bases between the two ends. The CDR3 spans 13 residues. CDR1 LNHDA and CDR2 SQIVND come from the germline V gene (reference sequence). CDR3 loop: CASSAGIFYGYTF. The DNA of the CDR3 is TGTGCCAGTAGTGCCGGGATTTTCTATGGCTACACCTTC.

The gene calls are TRBV7-8 and TRBJ1-3; D unresolved. The germline V and J ends were trimmed by 5 bases and 2 bases, with 16 bases remaining between them. The germline gives CDR1 SGHVS, CDR2 FQNEAQ. The CDR3 has 16 residues. Here the CDR3 DNA reads TGTGCCAGCAGCCCTAATCCACCGGGAGCTGGAAACACCATATATTTT. This codes for CASSPNPPGAGNTIYF.

The chain recombines TRBV19 with TRBJ1-2, with TRBD1 identical over 9 bases. With V trimmed by 7 bases and J by 9 bases, 12 bases remained unmatched. Germline V CDR1 and CDR2: LNHDA, SQIVND (reference sequence). There are 14 residues in the CDR3. CDR3: CASITQGQGGSYTF. Written as DNA, the CDR3 is TGTGCCAGTATAACCCAGGGACAGGGAGGTAGCTACACCTTC.

The genes are TRBV11-3 and TRBJ2-3; D gene unclear. Germline CDR1 is SGHNT and CDR2 is YENEEA. There are 12 residues in the CDR3. V was cut by 0 bases and J by 6 bases, with 4 bases left in between. CDR3 in DNA: TGTGCCAGCAGCTTAGATCGGGATACGCAGTATTTT. It is translated as CASSLDRDTQYF.

The chain couples TRBV7-3 to TRBJ2-2, with 13 bases aligning to TRBD2. The trim removed 5 bases at V and 6 bases at J, leaving 6 bases unmatched. Germline values: CDR1 SGHTA, CDR2 FQGTGA. This CDR3 region has 16 residues. CDR3 bases: TGTGCCAGCAGCACGGGACTAGCGGGACCCTCCGGGGAGCTGTTTTTT. It is translated as CASSTGLAGPSGELFF.

The CDR3 DNA sequence: TGCGCCAGCAGTGAGGAAGCGGGGGGGCAGACAGATACGCAGTATTTT. It is translated as CASSEEAGGQTDTQYF. The chain uses TRBV10-1 and TRBJ2-3; 10 positions match TRBD2. This CDR3 spans 16 amino acids. Germline lookup yields CDR1 WNHNN and CDR2 SYGVQD (reference sequence). The junction had 5 bases not matched to a gene; V was cut back by 2 bases and J by 3 bases.